The present T cell receptor beta chain was sequenced within a study of T cells in Graves' hyperthyroidism and ophthalmopathy. As for the study in general: Once the initial diagnosis was made, peripheral blood was obtained before any treatment.

Diagnoses were established using clinical symptoms, serum thyroxine and TRAb, thyroid ultrasound and orbital computed tomography. The PBMCs had their origin in roughly 10 ml of fresh peripheral blood. Concerning this clonotype itself: Antigen: not known.

Researchers amplified the TCR beta CDR3 regions from RNA transcripts. A first-round RT-PCR of the TCR CDR3 used the HTBI primer set. TCRdb reprocessed the multiplex PCR reads with MiXCR, giving one entry per CDR3 protein. The sample includes roughly 380,000 distinct CDR3 sequences, around 18% of them seen just once. Study-wide results and limits: Ophthalmopathy cases were set apart from stable hyperthyroidism by a 13 V-J model.

Trimming removed 5 bases from V and 6 bases from J, with 20 bases in between. The CDR3 contains 15 residues. Germline lookup yields CDR1 SGHTA and CDR2 FQGNSA. The gene calls are TRBV7-2 and TRBJ2-7; possibly TRBD1 for D (8 bases). The sample taken for sequencing was blood. This receptor was obtained from a woman in her thirties or forties with Graves' ophthalmopathy. The CDR3 DNA follows: TGTGCCAGCAGCGCCCAGGACAGGGAGGGCCTCGAGCAGTACTTC. Protein: CASSAQDREGLEQYF.